The rows below give T cell receptor beta chains drawn from one sample of a study of CD8 T cells in Susac syndrome. TCRdb used MiXCR to reprocess the immunoSEQ multiplex PCR reads, holding one entry per CDR3 protein. The sample comprises 140,000 or so distinct CDR3 sequences, 85% to 95% of which are singletons, and around 0.11% rests with the top ten. Material: CD4+ T cells from PBMCs. The receptors shown here come from a human donor with multiple sclerosis. The CDR3 runs from the conserved cysteine through the conserved F or W. The D gene is left open where the match is weak. Not every row has a clone size; where given, it reads once, few, many or a size class.

size | J | D | V | DNA | CDR3
once | TRBJ2-7 | . | TRBV11-1 | TGTGCCCCGTGGATCCTCGAGCAGTACTTC | CAPWILEQYF
. | TRBJ1-2 | . | TRBV7-9 | TGTGCCAGCAGCTTATCTGGGGTCTACACCTTC | CASSLSGVYTF
once | TRBJ2-1 | . | TRBV20-1 | TGCAGTGCTAGAGATGACCCAACTCCGTTCTTC | CSARDDPTPFF
. | TRBJ1-4 | . | TRBV3-1 | TGTGCCAGCAGCCAAGCAGACCTCAATGAAAAACTGTTTTTT | CASSQADLNEKLFF
. | TRBJ2-3 | TRBD2 | TRBV5-1 | TGCGCCAGCAGCTTGGCCCAGACTAGCCCAAGCACAGATACGCAGTATTTT | CASSLAQTSPSTDTQYF
. | TRBJ1-6 | . | TRBV10-3 | TGTGCCATCAGTGAGGTACGGGGAGGGGCCAATTCACCCCTCCACTTT | CAISEVRGGANSPLHF
once | TRBJ2-5 | TRBD1 | TRBV12-3/TRBV12-4 | TGTGCCAGCAGAATACTACAGGGGGCGGCAGAGACCCAGTACTTC | CASRILQGAAETQYF
. | TRBJ2-5 | . | TRBV27 | TGTGCCAGCAGTTTGTTTCAAGAGACCCAGTACTTC | CASSLFQETQYF
. | TRBJ2-3 | . | TRBV29-1 | TGCAGCGTTGATCCAGGGGGCACAGATACGCAGTATTTT | CSVDPGGTDTQYF
. | TRBJ2-5 | . | TRBV20-1 | TGCAGTGCTAGCGCCGGAGAGACCCAGTACTTC | CSASAGETQYF
. | TRBJ2-1 | . | TRBV6-2/TRBV6-3 | TGTGCCAGCAGTTACCCGAATAGCGGCGGTGAGCAGTTCTTC | CASSYPNSGGEQFF
. | TRBJ2-2 | . | TRBV20-1 | TGCAGTGCCGACCAAGGACCGCCCGTCGGGGAGCTGTTTTTT | CSADQGPPVGELFF
. | TRBJ1-1 | . | TRBV19 | TGTGCCAGTATCGAGGGCGGCACTGAAGCTTTCTTT | CASIEGGTEAFF
once | TRBJ2-3 | . | TRBV20-1 | TGCAGTGCTAGAGTGCCCATGAGAACAGATACGCAGTATTTT | CSARVPMRTDTQYF
once | TRBJ2-7 | TRBD1 | TRBV12-3/TRBV12-4 | TGTGCCAGCAGTAAGGACAGGTTCCCCAACGAGCAGTACTTC | CASSKDRFPNEQYF
. | TRBJ2-3 | . | TRBV18 | TGTGCCAGCCAATCGCAGGGTGGCGCAGATACGCAGTATTTT | CASQSQGGADTQYF
. | TRBJ2-7 | . | TRBV20-1 | TGCAGTGCTAGAGATCTGGCCAGGGAGGTATACGAGCAGTACTTC | CSARDLAREVYEQYF
. | TRBJ1-2 | . | TRBV20-1 | TGCAGTGACGCCCCGAAGGTTCTCGTGCGGGGCTACACCTTC | CSDAPKVLVRGYTF
. | TRBJ1-4 | . | TRBV28 | TGTGCCAGCAGTCCCCAGACCAGCGGAAAACTGTTTTTT | CASSPQTSGKLFF
once | TRBJ2-3 | . | TRBV4-3 | TGCGCCAGCAGCCAAGAAGGGACTTCAACGGATACGCAGTATTTT | CASSQEGTSTDTQYF
few | TRBJ2-5 | . | TRBV3-1 | TGTGCCAGCAGCCAAGATCCGGGAGAGACCCAGTACTTC | CASSQDPGETQYF
. | TRBJ1-5 | . | TRBV30 | TGTGCCTGGAGTGTAATTGGGGCAGGCAATCAGCCCCAGCATTTT | CAWSVIGAGNQPQHF